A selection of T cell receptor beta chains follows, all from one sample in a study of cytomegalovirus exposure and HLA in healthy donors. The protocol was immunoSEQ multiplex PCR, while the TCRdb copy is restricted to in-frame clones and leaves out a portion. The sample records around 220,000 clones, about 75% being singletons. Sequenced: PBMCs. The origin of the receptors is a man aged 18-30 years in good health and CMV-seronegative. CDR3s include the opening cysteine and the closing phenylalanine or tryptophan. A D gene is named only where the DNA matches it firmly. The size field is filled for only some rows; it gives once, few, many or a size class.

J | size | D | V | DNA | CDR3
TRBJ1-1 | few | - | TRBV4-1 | TGCGCCAGCAGCCAAGGAGGGTTAACTGAAGCTTTCTTT | CASSQGGLTEAFF
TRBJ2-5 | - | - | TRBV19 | TGTGCCAGTAGTTTCGAGGGGACCCAGTACTTC | CASSFEGTQYF
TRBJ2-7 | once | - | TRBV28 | TGTGCCAGCAGTTTGCGCGAGCAGTACTTC | CASSLREQYF
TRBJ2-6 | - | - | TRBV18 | TGTGCCAGCTCACCACCCCCCAGGGATGGGGCCAACGTCCTGACTTTC | CASSPPPRDGANVLTF
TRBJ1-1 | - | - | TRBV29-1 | TGCAGCGCCCCCAAGACAGGGAACACTGAAGCTTTCTTT | CSAPKTGNTEAFF
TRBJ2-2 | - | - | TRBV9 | TGTGCCAGCAGCGTAGACGGACTTACCGGGGAGCTGTTTTTT | CASSVDGLTGELFF
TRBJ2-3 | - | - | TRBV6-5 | TGTGCCAGCAGTTACCAACAAACAGATACGCAGTATTTT | CASSYQQTDTQYF
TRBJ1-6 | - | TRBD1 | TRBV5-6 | TGTGCCAGCAGCTTACTGGACAGGGGAGGATCACCCCTCCACTTT | CASSLLDRGGSPLHF
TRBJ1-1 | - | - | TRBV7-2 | TGTGCCAGCAGCAGCGACACTGAAGCTTTCTTT | CASSSDTEAFF
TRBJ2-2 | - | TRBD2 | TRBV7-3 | TGTGCCAGCAGCTATTCACGACTAGCAGCTGGCGGGGAGCTGTTTTTT | CASSYSRLAAGGELFF
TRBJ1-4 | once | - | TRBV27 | TGTGCCAGCAGGAGTCGACATACGGGGGAAAAACTGTTTTTT | CASRSRHTGEKLFF
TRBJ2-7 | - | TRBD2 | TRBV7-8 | TGTGCCAGCAGCTTAGAGCCTAGCGGGGGATACGAGCAGTACTTC | CASSLEPSGGYEQYF
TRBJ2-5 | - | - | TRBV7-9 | TGTGCCAGCAGCTCCCTCGGGGAGACCCAGTACTTC | CASSSLGETQYF
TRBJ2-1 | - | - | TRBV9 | TGTGCCAGCACCTCGGGCGGGGTTGATGAGCAGTTCTTC | CASTSGGVDEQFF
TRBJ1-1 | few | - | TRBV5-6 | TGTGCCAGCAGCCTTCAGATCGTGAACACTGAAGCTTTCTTT | CASSLQIVNTEAFF
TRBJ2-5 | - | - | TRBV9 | TGTGCCAGCAGCGTCTACCCGGGACTCCAAGAGACCCAGTACTTC | CASSVYPGLQETQYF
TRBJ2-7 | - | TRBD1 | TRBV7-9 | TGTGCCAGCAGCTCGCCTGGACAGGGGACCTACGAGCAGTACTTC | CASSSPGQGTYEQYF
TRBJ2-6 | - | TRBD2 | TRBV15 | TGTGCCACCAGCAGAGACATGAGGTCACCGCGGGAGAGGCCTGGGGCCAACGTCCTGACTTTC | CATSRDMRSPRERPGANVLTF
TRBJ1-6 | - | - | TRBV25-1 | TGTGCCAGCAGTGAATATGAAGGGGCCAATTCACCCCTCCACTTT | CASSEYEGANSPLHF
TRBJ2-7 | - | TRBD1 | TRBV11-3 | TGTGCCAGCAGCTTGGGGCTCCGGGACAGGGAGGCCTACGAGCAGTACTTC | CASSLGLRDREAYEQYF
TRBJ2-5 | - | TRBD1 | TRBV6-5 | TGTGCCAGCAGTTCGGGGGACAGGGTGCAGTACTTC | CASSSGDRVQYF
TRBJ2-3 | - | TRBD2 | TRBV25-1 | TGTGCCAGCAGAAAGCGGGAGGCGGGCACAGATACGCAGTATTTT | CASRKREAGTDTQYF
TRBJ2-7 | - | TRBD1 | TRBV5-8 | TGTGCCAGCAGCGTGGACAGGGGGCCGGCGTCGTACGAGCAGTACTTC | CASSVDRGPASYEQYF
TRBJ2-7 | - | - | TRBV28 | TGTGCCAGCAATTACCGAGGGAGCGAGCAGTACTTC | CASNYRGSEQYF
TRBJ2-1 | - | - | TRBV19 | TGTGCCAGTAGTACGACCCAGGGGCGAGGAAATGAGCAGTTCTTC | CASSTTQGRGNEQFF
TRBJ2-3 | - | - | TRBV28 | TGTGCCAGCAGTTCTTCCTCATTCCGGGACAAATTTAGCACAGATACGCAGTATTTT | CASSSSSFRDKFSTDTQYF
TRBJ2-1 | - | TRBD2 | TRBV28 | TGTGCCAGCAGTCCCCCCGGTTGGCGGGAGGGCTACAATGAGCAGTTCTTC | CASSPPGWREGYNEQFF
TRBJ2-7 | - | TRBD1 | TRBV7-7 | TGTGCTAGCAGCCTGGGACAGGGGGGAACCTACGAGCAGTACTTC | CASSLGQGGTYEQYF
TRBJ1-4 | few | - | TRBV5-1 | TGCGCCAGCAGCTTCGGACAGAGACCTAATGAAAAACTGTTTTTT | CASSFGQRPNEKLFF
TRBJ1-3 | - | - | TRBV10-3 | TGTGCCATCAGTGAGTCTGGGACAGGAAACACCATATATTTT | CAISESGTGNTIYF
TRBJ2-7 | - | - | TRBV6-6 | TGTGCCAGCAGCCCTTTTTCCGCGGACTGCGAGCAGTACTTC | CASSPFSADCEQYF
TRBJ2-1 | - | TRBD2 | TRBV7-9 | TGTGCCAGCAGACTAGGGACTAGCGGGAGCCTTTACAATGAGCAGTTCTTC | CASRLGTSGSLYNEQFF
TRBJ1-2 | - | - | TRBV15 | TGTGCCACCAGCAGGCCGGCGGTCCAGAACTATGGCTACACCTTC | CATSRPAVQNYGYTF
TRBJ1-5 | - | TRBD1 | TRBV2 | TGTGCCAGCAGTGTGACAGGGGTGGGCAATCAGCCCCAGCATTTT | CASSVTGVGNQPQHF
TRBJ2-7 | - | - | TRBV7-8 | TGTGCCAGCAGCTTAGCGGGCACCTACGAGCAGTACTTC | CASSLAGTYEQYF
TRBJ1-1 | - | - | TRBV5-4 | TGTGCCAGCAGCTTGGGACCAGGGATTAACATGAACACTGAAGCTTTCTTT | CASSLGPGINMNTEAFF
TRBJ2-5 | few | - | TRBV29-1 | TGCAGCGTTTTTCTTTTACGGGGGACTTCGTACTTC | CSVFLLRGTSYF
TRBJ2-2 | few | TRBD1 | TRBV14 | TGTGCCAGCAGCCACCACCTATTTGGACAGGGGAGTTCCTCGAACACCGGGGAGCTGTTTTTT | CASSHHLFGQGSSSNTGELFF
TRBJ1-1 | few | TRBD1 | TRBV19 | TGTGCCAGTAGTAGACAGGGTGTGAACACTGAAGCTTTCTTT | CASSRQGVNTEAFF
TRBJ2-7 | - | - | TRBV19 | TGTGCCAGTAAAGAATCGGGGAACCACTACGAGCAGTACTTC | CASKESGNHYEQYF
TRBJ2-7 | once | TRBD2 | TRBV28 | TGTGCCAGCAGGTTACCGGGGGGGAGCGACGAGCAGTACTTC | CASRLPGGSDEQYF
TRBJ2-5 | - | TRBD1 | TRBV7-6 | TGTGCCAGCAGCTTAATTTTTGGGAGGAGGACAGGGGCTCAGGAGACCCAGTACTTC | CASSLIFGRRTGAQETQYF
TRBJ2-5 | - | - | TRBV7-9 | TGTTCCAGCAGCCCCCCCAGGGGCGGAGAGACCCAGTACTTC | CSSSPPRGGETQYF
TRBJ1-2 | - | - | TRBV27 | TGTGCCAGCAGTTTATCTAGGACAAGCTATGGCTACACCTTC | CASSLSRTSYGYTF
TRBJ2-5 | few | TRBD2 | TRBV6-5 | TGTGCCAGCAGTTACTTGACTAGCGGGGGGATGACCCAGTACTTC | CASSYLTSGGMTQYF
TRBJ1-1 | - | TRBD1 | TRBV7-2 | TGTGCCAGCAGGGGGGGGACAGGTAGCACTGAAGCTTTCTTT | CASRGGTGSTEAFF
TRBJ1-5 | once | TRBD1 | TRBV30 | TGTGCCTGGAGTGCCAGGGGGGATCAGCCCCAGCATTTT | CAWSARGDQPQHF
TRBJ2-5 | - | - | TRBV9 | TGTGCCAGCAGCGTAGCCCAGCAAGAGACCCAGTACTTC | CASSVAQQETQYF
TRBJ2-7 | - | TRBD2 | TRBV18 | TGTGCCAGCTCCCTAGCGGACTCCTACGAGCAGTACTTC | CASSLADSYEQYF
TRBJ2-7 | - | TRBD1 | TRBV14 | TGTGCCAGCAGCCGCCTGACAGGGTACGAGCAGTACTTC | CASSRLTGYEQYF
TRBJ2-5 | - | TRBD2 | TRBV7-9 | TGTGCCAGCAGCCAGGGGTCTAGCGGGACCATGGGAGAGACCCAGTACTTC | CASSQGSSGTMGETQYF
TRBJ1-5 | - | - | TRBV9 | TGTGCCAGCAGCCAAGGGGCCCGACCGGGGCGGGGACAGCCCCAGCATTTT | CASSQGARPGRGQPQHF
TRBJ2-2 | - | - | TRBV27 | TGTGCCAGCTCTTGGACCGGGACAAATAAAACCGGGGAGCTGTTTTTT | CASSWTGTNKTGELFF
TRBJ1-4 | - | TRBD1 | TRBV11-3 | TGTGCCAGCGGCAAAGCGGGGACAGGGATTGAAAAACTGTTTTTT | CASGKAGTGIEKLFF
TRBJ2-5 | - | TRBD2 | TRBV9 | TGTGCCAGCAGCATAACTAGCGGGAGAAAAGAGACCCAGTACTTC | CASSITSGRKETQYF